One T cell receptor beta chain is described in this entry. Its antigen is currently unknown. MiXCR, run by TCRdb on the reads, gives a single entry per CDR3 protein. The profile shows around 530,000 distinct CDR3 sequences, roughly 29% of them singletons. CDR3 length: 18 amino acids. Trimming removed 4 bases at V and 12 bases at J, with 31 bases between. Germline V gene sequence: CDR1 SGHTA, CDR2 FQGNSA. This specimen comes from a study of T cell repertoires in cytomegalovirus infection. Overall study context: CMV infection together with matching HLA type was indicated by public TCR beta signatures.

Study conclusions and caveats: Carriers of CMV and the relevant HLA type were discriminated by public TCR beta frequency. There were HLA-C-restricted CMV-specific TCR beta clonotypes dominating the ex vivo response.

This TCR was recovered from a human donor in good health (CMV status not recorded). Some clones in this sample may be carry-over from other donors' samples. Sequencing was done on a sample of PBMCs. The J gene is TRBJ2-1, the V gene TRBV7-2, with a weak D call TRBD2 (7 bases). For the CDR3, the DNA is TGTGCCAGCAGCTCCCCCGCGAGGGGGGGAGGGCCGGGTAGCGCGCAGTTCTTC. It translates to CASSSPARGGGPGSAQFF.